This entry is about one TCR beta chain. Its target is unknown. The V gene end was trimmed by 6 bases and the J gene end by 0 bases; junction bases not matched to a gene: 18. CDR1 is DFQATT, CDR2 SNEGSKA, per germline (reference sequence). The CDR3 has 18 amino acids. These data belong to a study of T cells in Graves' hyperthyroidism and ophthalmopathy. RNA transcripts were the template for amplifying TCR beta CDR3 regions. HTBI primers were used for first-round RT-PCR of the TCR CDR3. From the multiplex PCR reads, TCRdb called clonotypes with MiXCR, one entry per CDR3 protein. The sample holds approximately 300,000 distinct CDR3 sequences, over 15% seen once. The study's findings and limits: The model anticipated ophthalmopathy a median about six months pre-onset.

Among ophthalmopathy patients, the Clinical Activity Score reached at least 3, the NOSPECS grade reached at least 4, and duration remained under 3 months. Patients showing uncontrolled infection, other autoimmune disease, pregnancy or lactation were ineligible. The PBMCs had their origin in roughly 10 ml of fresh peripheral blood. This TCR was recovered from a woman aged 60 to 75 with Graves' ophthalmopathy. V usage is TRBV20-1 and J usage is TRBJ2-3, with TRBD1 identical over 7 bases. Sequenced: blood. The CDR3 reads CSALPGTAPISSTDTQYF. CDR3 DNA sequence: TGCAGTGCCCTTCCCGGGACAGCTCCGATTTCTAGCACAGATACGCAGTATTTT.